Shown below are 21 T cell receptor beta chains from a single sample sequenced in a study of blood T cells in healthy people across ages. Primers used in a second PCR of about 7 to 12 cycles were a sample-barcoded 5' primer and a J-beta primer mix. TCRdb re-derived calls from the 5' RACE reads in MiXCR, one entry per CDR3 protein. The table has some 800,000 distinct CDR3 sequences, roughly 25% seen once. These same records also appear under a second study, on T cells of mothers and their children.

Sequenced: blood. The receptors here all came from a boy between 10 and 17 years old in good health.

This clonotype came up a few times. The genes are TRBV29-1 and TRBJ2-6, with 8 bases identical to TRBD1. Germline trimming cut 7 bases from V and 0 bases from J; bases unmatched to any gene: 8. CDR3 length: 16 amino acids. The V gene's germline CDR1 is SQVTM and CDR2 ANQGSEA. The CDR3 nucleotides read TGCAGCGCGTATTCCACAGGGGGCTCTGGGGCCAACGTCCTGACTTTC. The encoded protein is CSAYSTGGSGANVLTF.

The table lists this clonotype with a few counts. The chain is built from TRBV5-6 and TRBJ2-5; D gene uncertain. The CDR3 is made up of 14 amino acids. Trimming stripped 0 bases from V and 6 bases from J, with 12 bases between. The germline CDR1 and CDR2 sequences are SGHDT and YYEEEE. The CDR3 protein is CASSLGVFEKTQYF. Here the CDR3 DNA reads TGTGCCAGCAGCTTGGGGGTATTCGAAAAGACCCAGTACTTC.

This chain uses TRBV2 with TRBJ1-5; TRBD1 might be the D (5 bases). V was shortened by 8 bases and J by 2 bases, with 13 bases between the two germline ends. Looked up from germline, CDR1 is SNHLY and CDR2 is FYNNEI. The CDR3 extends over 14 amino acids. CDR3 nucleotide sequence: TGTGCCAGCGTCAGGACGGGGGGCAATCAGCCCCAGCATTTT. Its protein product is CASVRTGGNQPQHF.

This clonotype turned up a few times. CDR3 amino acids: CASSQDSEVFETQYF. The DNA of the CDR3 is TGTGCCAGCAGCCAAGACTCAGAGGTTTTTGAGACCCAGTACTTC. This sequence joins TRBV3-1 and TRBJ2-5; D is ambiguous. The CDR3 contains 15 residues. Trimming removed 0 bases from V and 5 bases from J, with 13 bases in between. Germline V gene lookup returns CDR1 LGHDT and CDR2 YNNKEL (reference sequence).

This clonotype has a handful of counts. CDR3 sequence: CASSVSSSALHF. The DNA for the CDR3 is TGTGCCAGCAGCGTATCGAGCTCGGCCCTCCACTTT. The J gene is TRBJ1-6, the V gene TRBV9; D ambiguous. The CDR3 totals 12 residues. Germline values: CDR1 SGDLS, CDR2 YYNGEE. The V end was cut by 1 base, the J end by 14 bases, with 10 bases between.

The chain employs TRBV19 and TRBJ1-1, with D possibly TRBD1 on 5 matching bases. The germline CDR1 and CDR2 sequences are LNHDA and SQIVND (reference sequence). V lost 0 bases, J lost 7 bases, and 12 bases lay in between. CDR3 length: 14 amino acids. The CDR3 coding sequence is TGTGCCAGTAGTATAGACCCAGGGAATGTTGAAGCTTTCTTT. Translated, it gives CASSIDPGNVEAFF.

This clonotype came up a few times. The CDR3 DNA follows: TGTGCCAGCAGAGGCAGGGAGGATTACGAGCAGTACTTC. It specifies CASRGREDYEQYF. V and J are TRBV2 and TRBJ2-7, with a tentative D call TRBD2 (6 bases). The CDR3 sequence is 13 residues long. Trimming shortened V by 6 bases and J by 4 bases, and 13 bases separated the two germline ends. Per germline, CDR1 SNHLY and CDR2 FYNNEI.

This clonotype has just a few counts. The chain employs TRBV29-1 and TRBJ2-3, with D perhaps TRBD2 (5 bases). This CDR3 is 13 amino acids long. The germline gives CDR1 SQVTM, CDR2 ANQGSEA. V lost 4 bases to trimming and J lost 0 bases, with 8 bases between them. The CDR3 is CSVASPSTDTQYF. In DNA, the CDR3 is TGCAGCGTTGCTAGCCCGAGCACAGATACGCAGTATTTT.

V gene TRBV7-8 combines with J gene TRBJ2-3; no reliable D call. The ends were cut back, 4 bases at V and 4 bases at J, with 21 bases in the middle. CDR3 length: 17 amino acids. Germline V gene sequence: CDR1 SGHVS, CDR2 FQNEAQ. CDR3 sequence reads: CASSSYWTSTGADTQYF. CDR3 coding DNA: TGTGCCAGCAGCTCATATTGGACCTCAACTGGGGCAGATACGCAGTATTTT. The full variable domain, in which reference TRBV7-8 and TRBJ2-3 provide the parts outside the CDR3, is GAGVSQSPRYKVAKRGQDVALRCDPISGHVSLFWYQQALGQGPEFLTYFQNEAQLDKSGLPSDRFFAERPEGSVSTLKIQRTQQEDSAVYLCASSSYWTSTGADTQYFGPGTRLTVL.

In the case of this clonotype: A junction boundary mismatches the germline segment, possibly from a read error. This chain joins TRBV6-1 and TRBJ2-2; 9 nucleotides match TRBD2. CDR3 length: 15 residues. The germline V gene has CDR1 MNHNS and CDR2 SASEGT. The CDR3 loop reads CASREAGGPTGELFF. The DNA for the CDR3 is TGTGCCAGCAGGGAAGCGGGGGGCCCTACCGGGGAGCTGTTTTTT.

J is TRBJ2-3 and V is TRBV5-6; no clear D gene. The length of the CDR3 is 16 residues. The germline CDR1 and CDR2 sequences are SGHDT and YYEEEE. Trimming stripped 0 bases from V and 0 bases from J, with 11 bases between. The DNA of the CDR3 is TGTGCCAGCAGCTTGGGTCTATCCTATAGCACAGATACGCAGTATTTT. Translated, it gives CASSLGLSYSTDTQYF.

This clonotype was recorded a few times. The CDR3 sequence is CSAPINPGLAYNEQYF. The CDR3, as DNA: TGCAGCGCTCCCATTAATCCCGGACTAGCGTACAACGAGCAGTACTTC. V usage is TRBV20-1 and J usage is TRBJ2-1, with 9 bases identical to TRBD2. The end of the DNA aligns better with TRBJ2-7, so the J call may be wrong. CDR1 is DFQATT, CDR2 SNEGSKA, per germline (reference sequence). The CDR3 spans 16 residues.

The chain couples TRBV29-1 to TRBJ2-3, with 12 bases lining up with TRBD2. Losses at the gene ends were 4 bases for V and 1 base for J; bases not matched to a gene: 3. This CDR3 has 15 residues. The germline V gene encodes CDR1 SQVTM and CDR2 ANQGSEA. The CDR3 loop is CSVVLAGGRTDTQYF. The CDR3 nucleotides read TGCAGCGTTGTACTAGCGGGAGGTCGCACAGATACGCAGTATTTT.

This sequence joins TRBV11-1 and TRBJ1-1, with D unclear. Germline V lookup: CDR1 SGHAT, CDR2 FQDESV (reference sequence). V was clipped by 5 bases and J by 2 bases, with 15 bases between them. There are 15 residues in the CDR3. The CDR3 protein is CASSHSDGLNTEAFF. In DNA, the CDR3 is TGTGCCAGCAGCCATAGCGATGGCCTTAACACTGAAGCTTTCTTT.

The chain combines TRBV7-2 with TRBJ2-1, with TRBD2 matching 10 bases. This CDR3 contains 14 residues. CDR1 and CDR2 from the germline V gene are SGHTA and FQGNSA. Unmatched junction bases numbered 6, after V lost 0 bases and J lost 13 bases. CDR3 nucleotide sequence: TGTGCCAGCAGCTTAGCGGCTAGCGGGGGCCGTCAGTTCTTC. This translates into CASSLAASGGRQFF.

This clonotype was counted a few times. The chain uses TRBV3-1 and TRBJ2-1; D gene uncertain. CDR1 LGHDT and CDR2 YNNKEL come from the germline V gene (reference sequence). This CDR3 contains 15 residues. Trimming left V 1 base short and J 4 bases short, with 11 bases between. CDR3 protein: CASSQGPDPYNEQFF. CDR3 DNA: TGTGCCAGCAGCCAAGGACCGGACCCATACAATGAGCAGTTCTTC.

This clonotype was counted many times. The V gene is TRBV12-3 or TRBV12-4, the J gene TRBJ2-7, with 8 bases fitting TRBD1. The CDR3 is made up of 15 amino acids. V trimming: 3 bases; J trimming: 1 base; junction bases outside the gene matches: 5. The CDR3: CASSFGQGHSYEQYF. CDR3 bases: TGTGCCAGCAGTTTCGGACAGGGCCATTCCTACGAGCAGTACTTC.

This clonotype has only a few counts. One junction end disagrees with the germline gene, perhaps due to a read error. V is TRBV18 and J is TRBJ2-4, with 7 bases fitting TRBD1. This CDR3 comprises 14 residues. The V gene's germline CDR1 is KGHSH and CDR2 LQKENI. CDR3 protein: CASSPLGRDSSLFF. In DNA, the CDR3 is TGTGCCAGCTCACCACTTGGTAGGGACAGTTCGTTGTTCTTC.

The table lists this clonotype with many counts. The J gene is TRBJ1-2, the V gene TRBV20-1; TRBD1 is a possible D gene (6 bases). Germline CDR1 and CDR2: DFQATT and SNEGSKA (reference sequence). The CDR3 runs 15 residues. Trimming pared 0 bases from V and 3 bases from J, leaving 14 bases between. CDR3 DNA sequence: TGCAGTGCTAGAGATGGGAGGGAGGGGGACTATGGCTACACCTTC. Translated: CSARDGREGDYGYTF.

This clonotype turned up a few times. The chain links TRBV5-6 to TRBJ2-5, with D hard to call. Germline V lookup: CDR1 SGHDT, CDR2 YYEEEE. The V and J ends lost 4 bases and 0 bases respectively, with 19 bases between them. This CDR3 contains 17 residues. The CDR3 coding sequence is TGTGCCAGCAGCCACCCCCCTGGGGTCCAGTACCAAGAGACCCAGTACTTC. It codes for CASSHPPGVQYQETQYF. Looking up the rest from reference TRBV5-6 and TRBJ2-5 gives the full variable domain: DAGVTQSPTHLIKTRGQQVTLRCSPKSGHDTVSWYQQALGQGPQFIFQYYEEEERQRGNFPDRFSGHQFPNYSSELNVNALLLGDSALYLCASSHPPGVQYQETQYFGPGTRLLVL.

This clonotype was seen more than once but under ten times. The chain carries TRBV29-1 and TRBJ1-2; 8 nucleotides line up with TRBD1. Trimming took 7 bases from V and 4 from J; bases not matched to a gene: 8. CDR3 length: 13 amino acids. In germline, CDR1 is SQVTM, CDR2 ANQGSEA. The CDR3 coding sequence is TGCAGCGCCGAGGACAGGGCAAGCTATGGCTACACCTTC. Translation: CSAEDRASYGYTF.